This T cell receptor beta chain derives from a study of shared clonotypes between healthy human individuals. Only CD45RO-negative cells positively selected for CCR7 counted as naive CD8 cells, so terminally differentiated effector memory CD45RA+ cells were excluded. Between the trimmed V and J ends, which lost 5 bases and 7 bases, there was a span of 18 bases. There are 14 residues in the CDR3. Per the germline V gene, CDR1 is LNHDA and CDR2 is SQIVND (reference sequence). An assay was performed, and its level was deep. Original handling: Junction-only immunoSEQ data arrived without quality scores, meaning filtering differed. Here immunoSEQ multiplex PCR was the method, and the copy in TCRdb shows in-frame clones only, minus some. The DNA was the basis for D and trimming; V, J and clone size are from that table. The sample consists of about 2 million clones, about 95% of them appearing once.

Input material: naive CD8+ T cells sorted from blood. V is TRBV19 and J is TRBJ2-7, with D perhaps being TRBD1 or TRBD2 (5 bases each). The sequence derives from a man younger than 30 in good health. CDR3 nucleotides: TGTGCCAGTAGTCTGGTGGTGGGGGATCGGGAGCAGTACTTC. Its protein is CASSLVVGDREQYF.